This T cell receptor (beta chain) derives from a study of regulatory T cells in long-lasting Graves disease (dated by TCRdb to the early 2020s). Notes on the research overall: Patients with newly diagnosed Graves' disease had been on antithyroid drugs for under 3 months. The study took place in China and was registered as a clinical trial. Peripheral blood TCR sequencing and RNA sequencing compared persistent Graves' disease patients with newly diagnosed Graves' disease patients. A total of about 35 samples underwent TCR sequencing, from about 13 patients with persistent Graves' disease and 20 patients with newly diagnosed Graves' disease. What the study reported, not specific to this receptor: Because the primary lesion, thyroid tissue, could not be accessed, the study looked at peripheral blood alone. More public clonotypes were shared among persistent patients (approximately 3,000) than among newly diagnosed patients (over 900). Only the TCR beta chain was sequenced and analyzed. Persistent disease showed preferential use of TRBV28, TRBJ1-2 and TRBJ2-5, whereas newly diagnosed disease favored TRBV20-1 and TRBJ2-1. As a limitation, the authors acknowledged that the small sample size may reduce accuracy. Lower TCR Shannon entropy and fewer highly expanded clones were observed in persistent Graves' disease patients than in newly diagnosed patients, which suggested clonal expansion.

The sample holds many counts of this clonotype. What this receptor recognizes is not known. At one boundary the junction diverges from the germline segment, which might be a read error. From the cysteine through the phenylalanine, the CDR3 covers 15 amino acids. Solely the CDR3 DNA is kept, with 45 bases framed from the first base. The CDR1 and CDR2 encoded by the germline V gene are SGHRS and YFSETQ. Library method: multiplex PCR. Instrument on record: Illumina HiSeq 4000. CDR3 regions were amplified by Arm-PCR with iRepertoire HTBI primers to construct TCR beta libraries. PCR products were gel purified before sequencing. The original pipeline was this. Gene usage analysis of CDR3 amino acid clonotypes used the 62 TRBV and about 13 TRBJ segments found across samples. Filtered high-quality paired reads were merged into contigs using COPE and FqMerger. BLAST was used to align contigs to IMGT TRBV, TRBD and TRBJ reference genes, and CDR3 was defined according to IMGT. Any clonotype with a frequency above 0.1% was counted as a highly expanded clone. Shannon entropy served as the measure of repertoire diversity, while the Gini coefficient captured V-J evenness. Clonotypes shared by more than one individual were considered public. TCRdb reprocessing: public reads trimmed at Q25 with fastp, clones called with MiXCR, in-frame beta chains kept. All rows with the same CDR3 protein become a single entry with the most common DNA and genes. The V and J calls, along with clone size, are taken from TCRdb and not from the paper's own processing. The sample data list approximately 440,000 distinct CDR3 sequences, and about 17% of these were observed just once. Of the sample, 9.5% to 15% falls within the top ten clones.

Reading the label with the study, this specimen's time point is: newly diagnosed GD, antithyroid drugs for less than 3 months. For both TCR sequencing and RNA sequencing, RNA was extracted from PBMCs in TRIzol. Graves' disease was diagnosed according to American Thyroid Association guidelines. Recruitment of patients was carried out at an endocrinology department in Xi'an, China. From each patient, around 9 milliliters of peripheral blood was collected into an EDTA anticoagulant tube. Ficoll Paque Plus density gradient separation was used to isolate PBMCs, and no further T cell sorting was done. An Agilent 2100 Bioanalyzer and agarose gel were used to check RNA quality, while a NanoDrop 2000 measured RNA concentration. This same sample was also part of a study on T cells in Graves' hyperthyroidism and ophthalmopathy. In that second paper, the authors write: Stable Graves' hyperthyroidism was defined as the absence of progression to ophthalmopathy over 18 months of follow-up. The hyperthyroidism patients were between 18 and 65 years old and newly diagnosed, with a disease duration of less than 2 months. The study excluded patients with uncontrolled infections, other autoimmune diseases, pregnancy or lactation. Diagnoses were established on the basis of clinical symptoms, serum thyroxine and TRAb, thyroid ultrasound, and orbital computed tomography. The first round of RT-PCR for the TCR CDR3 was performed with the HTBI primer set and the Qiagen OneStep RT-PCR kit. Most expanded thyroid clonotypes (frequency above 0.001) were also found in blood, which suggests that blood repertoires may mirror thyroid immune responses. A model built on a 13 V-J signature distinguished ophthalmopathy from stable hyperthyroidism, reaching about 88% sensitivity and approximately 83% specificity in cross-validation and 80%/75% in testing. In validation, the model predicted progression to ophthalmopathy a median of approximately 6.6 months before onset, with approximately 71% sensitivity and around 76% specificity. TCR V-J signatures able to tell the groups apart were searched for in a discovery cohort of 100 patients, of whom under 45 had Graves' ophthalmopathy and roughly 59 had stable Graves' hyperthyroidism. Prospective prediction of ophthalmopathy was tested in an independent validation cohort consisting of 18 to 20 hyperthyroidism patients and 15 or so patients who later progressed to ophthalmopathy. For training and testing, the 100 or so patients in the discovery cohort were randomly divided in a 7:3 ratio. Thyroid tissue and blood T-cell repertoires from six Graves' hyperthyroidism patients were also compared in the study. After sampling, hyperthyroidism patients received methimazole starting at 30 mg daily, and ophthalmopathy patients received high-dose intravenous methylprednisolone. The libraries were constructed in a second round of multiplex PCR and then size-selected and purified. Paired-end sequencing of the libraries was performed with 100 bp reads on an Illumina HiSeq2000. SOAPnuke was used to process the raw data, removing reads that contained adapters or uncalled bases, had a mean Phred below 15, or lacked an exact match to the constant primer or identifier. High-quality paired reads were merged using COPE v1.2.5, and each unique nucleotide sequence was defined as a clonotype. Clonotypes were aligned to IMGT TRBV, TRBD and TRBJ reference segments using MiTCR v1.1. The analysis included only V-J combinations with a frequency above 0.0001, which together covered more than 99% of the repertoires. The TCS score was defined as the ratio of F50 (clonal expansion) to E x V (chaos), calculated using BLOSUM62-based TCRdist between CDR3 peptides within each V-J. Welch's t-statistics and random forest reduced around 510 V-J features to 13, which were used in a naive Bayes classifier (R e1071). Sample size was not statistically predetermined, and blinding of investigators to group allocation was not performed. The paper reports TCR Vbeta CDR3 sequencing of roughly 140 peripheral blood samples: approximately 41 ophthalmopathy, approximately 74 hyperthyroidism and 17 progressor patients.

Here the chain combines TRBV5-1 and TRBJ2-1; a weak D assignment points to TRBD1 (5 bases agree). Here the sequenced sample was peripheral blood mononuclear cells (PBMCs), taken at new diagnosis, from a patient treated with antithyroid drugs. This TCR derives from a man in his forties or fifties with Graves disease. Donor details come from another sample of the same person, matched by shared clones. CDR3 loop: CASSLWTTEYNEQFF. Read as DNA, the sequence is TGTGCCAGCAGTTTATGGACAACTGAATACAATGAGCAGTTCTTC.